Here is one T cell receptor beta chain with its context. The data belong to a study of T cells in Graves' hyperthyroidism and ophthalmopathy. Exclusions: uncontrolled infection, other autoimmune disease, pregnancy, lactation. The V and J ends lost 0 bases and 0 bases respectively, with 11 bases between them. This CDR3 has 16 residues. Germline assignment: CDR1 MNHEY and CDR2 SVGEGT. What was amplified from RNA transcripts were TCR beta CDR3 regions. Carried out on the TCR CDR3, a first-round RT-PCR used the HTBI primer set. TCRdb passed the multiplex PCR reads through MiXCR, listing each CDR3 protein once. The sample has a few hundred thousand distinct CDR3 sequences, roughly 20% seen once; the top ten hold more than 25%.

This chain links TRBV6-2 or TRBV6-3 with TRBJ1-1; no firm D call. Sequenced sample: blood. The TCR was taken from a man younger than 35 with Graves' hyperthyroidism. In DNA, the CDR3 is TGTGCCAGCAGTTACTCGAGTACCGGGGTGAACACTGAAGCTTTCTTT. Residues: CASSYSSTGVNTEAFF.